Detailed here is one TCR beta chain. The data were taken from a study of blood T cell repertoires in COVID-19. In the authors' workflow: Nucleated cell counts were estimated from reference gene primer amplification. The method was immunoSEQ multiplex PCR; TCRdb's version includes in-frame clones alone and lacks a portion of them. D and trimming come from the DNA, and the V and J calls and clone size come from that table. The sample has about 210,000 clones; around four fifths are singletons. CDR1 and CDR2 from the germline V gene are MNHEY and SVGAGI. This CDR3 has 13 residues. Trimming cost V 9 bases and J 2 bases; bases outside gene matches: 3.

V and J are TRBV6-5 and TRBJ2-1; the match to TRBD2 covers 8 bases. The sample was peripheral blood. The sequence came from a man in his fifties or sixties with active or convalescent COVID-19. The CDR3 loop reads CASRGLAYNEQFF. The CDR3 DNA is TGTGCCAGTCGGGGACTAGCCTACAATGAGCAGTTCTTC.